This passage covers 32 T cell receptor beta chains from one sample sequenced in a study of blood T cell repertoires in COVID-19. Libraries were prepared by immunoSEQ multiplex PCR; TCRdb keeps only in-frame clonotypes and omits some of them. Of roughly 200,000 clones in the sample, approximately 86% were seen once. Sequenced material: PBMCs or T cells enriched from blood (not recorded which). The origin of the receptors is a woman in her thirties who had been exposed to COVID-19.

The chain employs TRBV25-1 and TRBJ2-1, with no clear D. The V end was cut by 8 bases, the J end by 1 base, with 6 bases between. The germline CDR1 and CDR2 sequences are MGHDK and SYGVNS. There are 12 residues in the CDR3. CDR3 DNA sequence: TGTGCCAGCGGCCTTTCCTACAATGAGCAGTTCTTC. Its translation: CASGLSYNEQFF.

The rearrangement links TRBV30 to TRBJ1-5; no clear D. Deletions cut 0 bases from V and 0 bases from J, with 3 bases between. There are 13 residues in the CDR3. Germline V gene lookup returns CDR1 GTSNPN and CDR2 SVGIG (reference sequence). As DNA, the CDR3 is TGTGCCTGGAGTGTCTATAGCAATCAGCCCCAGCATTTT. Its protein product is CAWSVYSNQPQHF.

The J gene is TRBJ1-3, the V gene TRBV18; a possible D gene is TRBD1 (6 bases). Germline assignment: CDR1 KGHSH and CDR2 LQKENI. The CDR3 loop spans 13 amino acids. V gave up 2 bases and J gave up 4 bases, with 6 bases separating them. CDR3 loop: CASSPGQGNTIYF. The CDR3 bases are TGTGCCAGCTCACCAGGACAGGGAAACACCATATATTTT.

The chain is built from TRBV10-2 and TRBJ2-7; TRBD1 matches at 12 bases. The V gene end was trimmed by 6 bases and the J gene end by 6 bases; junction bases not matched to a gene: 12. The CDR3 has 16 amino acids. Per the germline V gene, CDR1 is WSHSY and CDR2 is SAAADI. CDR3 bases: TGCGCCAGCAGCGGTCCGGGACAGGGGGCTGCCGGCGAGCAGTACTTC. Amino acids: CASSGPGQGAAGEQYF.

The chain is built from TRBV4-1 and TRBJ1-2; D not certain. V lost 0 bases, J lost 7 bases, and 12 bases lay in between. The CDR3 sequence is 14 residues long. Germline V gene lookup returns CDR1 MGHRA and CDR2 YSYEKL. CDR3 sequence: CASSQDWAGSGYTF. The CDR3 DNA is TGCGCCAGCAGCCAAGATTGGGCGGGAAGTGGCTACACCTTC.

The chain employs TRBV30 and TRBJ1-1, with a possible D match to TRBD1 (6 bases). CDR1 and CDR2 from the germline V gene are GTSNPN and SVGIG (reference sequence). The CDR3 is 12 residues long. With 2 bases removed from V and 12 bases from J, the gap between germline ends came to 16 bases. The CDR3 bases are TGTGCCTGGAGTACAGGATTAAGGGGGACTTTCTTT. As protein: CAWSTGLRGTFF.

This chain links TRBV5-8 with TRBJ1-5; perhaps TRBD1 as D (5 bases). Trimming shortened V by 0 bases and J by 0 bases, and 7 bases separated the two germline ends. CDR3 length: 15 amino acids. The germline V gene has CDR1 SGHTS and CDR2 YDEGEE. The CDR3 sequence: CASSLEGVSNQPQHF. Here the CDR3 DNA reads TGTGCCAGCAGCTTGGAAGGGGTTAGCAATCAGCCCCAGCATTTT. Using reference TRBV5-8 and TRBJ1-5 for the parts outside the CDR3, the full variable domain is EAGVTQSPTHLIKTRGQQATLRCSPISGHTSVYWYQQALGLGLQFLLWYDEGEERNRGNFPPRFSGRQFPNYSSELNVNALELEDSALYLCASSLEGVSNQPQHFGDGTRLSIL.

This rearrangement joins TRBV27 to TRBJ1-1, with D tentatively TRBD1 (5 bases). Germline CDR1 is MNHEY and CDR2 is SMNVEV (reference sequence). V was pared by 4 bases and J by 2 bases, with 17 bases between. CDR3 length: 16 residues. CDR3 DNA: TGTGCCAGCAGTTCCGGGAGGGGCCGGGTCAACACTGAAGCTTTCTTT. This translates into CASSSGRGRVNTEAFF.

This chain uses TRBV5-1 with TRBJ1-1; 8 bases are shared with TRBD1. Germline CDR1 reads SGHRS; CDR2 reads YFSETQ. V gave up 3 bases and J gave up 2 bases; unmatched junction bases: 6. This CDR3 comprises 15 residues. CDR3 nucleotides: TGCGCCAGCAGCTCGAATTCAGGGGGCAACACTGAAGCTTTCTTT. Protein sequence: CASSSNSGGNTEAFF.

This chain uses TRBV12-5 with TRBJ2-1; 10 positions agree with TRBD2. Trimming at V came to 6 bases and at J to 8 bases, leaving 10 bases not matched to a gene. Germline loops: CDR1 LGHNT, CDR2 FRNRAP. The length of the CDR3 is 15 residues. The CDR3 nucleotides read TGTGCTAGTGGCAAAAGCGGGGGGGCCTTCGATGAGCAGTTCTTC. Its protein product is CASGKSGGAFDEQFF.

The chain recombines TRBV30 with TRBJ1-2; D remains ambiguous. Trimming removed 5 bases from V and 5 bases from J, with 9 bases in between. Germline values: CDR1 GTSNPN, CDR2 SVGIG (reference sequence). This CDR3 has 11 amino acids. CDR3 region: CAWVTPYGYTF. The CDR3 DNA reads TGTGCCTGGGTCACTCCTTATGGCTACACCTTC. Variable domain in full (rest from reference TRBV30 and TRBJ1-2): SQTIHQWPATLVQPVGSPLSLECTVEGTSNPNLYWYRQAAGRGLQLLFYSVGIGQISSEVPQNLSASRPQDRQFILSSKKLLLSDSGFYLCAWVTPYGYTFGSGTRLTVV.

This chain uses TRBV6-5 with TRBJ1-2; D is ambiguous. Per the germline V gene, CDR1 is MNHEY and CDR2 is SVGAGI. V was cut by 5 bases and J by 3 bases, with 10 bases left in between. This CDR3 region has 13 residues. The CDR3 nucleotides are TGTGCCAGCAGTCCCCGACAACACTATGGCTACACCTTC. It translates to CASSPRQHYGYTF.

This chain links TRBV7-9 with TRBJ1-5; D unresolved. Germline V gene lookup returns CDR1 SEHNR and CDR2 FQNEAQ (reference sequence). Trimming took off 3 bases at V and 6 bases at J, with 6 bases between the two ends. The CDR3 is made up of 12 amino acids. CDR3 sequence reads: CASSLAGQPQHF. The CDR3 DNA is TGTGCCAGCAGCTTGGCAGGTCAGCCCCAGCATTTT.

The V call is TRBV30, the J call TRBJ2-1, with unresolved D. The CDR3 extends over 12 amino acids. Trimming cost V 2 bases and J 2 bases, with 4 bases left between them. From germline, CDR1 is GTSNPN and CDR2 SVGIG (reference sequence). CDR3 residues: CAWSPAYNEQFF. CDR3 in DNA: TGTGCCTGGAGTCCCGCCTACAATGAGCAGTTCTTC.

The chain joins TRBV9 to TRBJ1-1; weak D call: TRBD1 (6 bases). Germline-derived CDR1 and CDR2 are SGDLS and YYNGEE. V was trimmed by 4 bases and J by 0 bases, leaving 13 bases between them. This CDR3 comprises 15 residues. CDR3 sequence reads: CASSPQDRLNTEAFF. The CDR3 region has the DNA TGTGCCAGCAGCCCACAGGACAGATTGAACACTGAAGCTTTCTTT.

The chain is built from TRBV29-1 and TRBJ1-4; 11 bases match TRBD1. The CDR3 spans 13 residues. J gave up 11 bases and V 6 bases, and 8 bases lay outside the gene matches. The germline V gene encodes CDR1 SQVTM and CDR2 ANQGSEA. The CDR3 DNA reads TGCAGCGTACTACGGACAGGGGGCGACAAACTGTTTTTT. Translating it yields CSVLRTGGDKLFF.

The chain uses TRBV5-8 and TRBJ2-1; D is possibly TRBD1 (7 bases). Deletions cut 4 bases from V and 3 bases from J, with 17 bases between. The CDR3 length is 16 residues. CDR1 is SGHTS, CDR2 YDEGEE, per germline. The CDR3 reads CASSALWQGGYNEQFF. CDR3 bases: TGTGCCAGCAGCGCCCTGTGGCAGGGGGGCTACAATGAGCAGTTCTTC.

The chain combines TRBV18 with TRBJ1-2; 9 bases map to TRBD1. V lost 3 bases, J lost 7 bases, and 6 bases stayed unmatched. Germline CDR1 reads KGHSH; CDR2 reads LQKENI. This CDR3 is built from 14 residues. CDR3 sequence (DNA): TGTGCCAGCTCACCCGGGACAGGGAGGGCTGGCTACACCTTC. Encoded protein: CASSPGTGRAGYTF. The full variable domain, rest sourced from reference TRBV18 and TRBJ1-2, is NAGVMQNPRHLVRRRGQEARLRCSPMKGHSHVYWYRQLPEEGLKFMVYLQKENIIDESGMPKERFSAEFPKEGPSILRIQQVVRGDSAAYFCASSPGTGRAGYTFGSGTRLTVV.

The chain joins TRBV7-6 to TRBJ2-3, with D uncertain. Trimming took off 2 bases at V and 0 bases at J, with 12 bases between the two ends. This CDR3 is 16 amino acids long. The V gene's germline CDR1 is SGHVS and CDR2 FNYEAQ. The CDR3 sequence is CASSLSVAASTDTQYF. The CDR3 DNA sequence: TGTGCCAGCAGCTTAAGCGTTGCGGCTAGCACAGATACGCAGTATTTT. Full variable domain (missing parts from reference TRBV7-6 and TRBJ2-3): GAGVSQSPRYKVTKRGQDVALRCDPISGHVSLYWYRQALGQGPEFLTYFNYEAQQDKSGLPNDRFSAERPEGSISTLTIQRTEQRDSAMYRCASSLSVAASTDTQYFGPGTRLTVL.

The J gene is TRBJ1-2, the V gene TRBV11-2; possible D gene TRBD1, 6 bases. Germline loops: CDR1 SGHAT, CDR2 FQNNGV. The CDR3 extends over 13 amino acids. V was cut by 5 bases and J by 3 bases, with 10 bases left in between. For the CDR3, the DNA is TGTGCCAGCAGCCCACGACAGGACTATGGCTACACCTTC. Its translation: CASSPRQDYGYTF.

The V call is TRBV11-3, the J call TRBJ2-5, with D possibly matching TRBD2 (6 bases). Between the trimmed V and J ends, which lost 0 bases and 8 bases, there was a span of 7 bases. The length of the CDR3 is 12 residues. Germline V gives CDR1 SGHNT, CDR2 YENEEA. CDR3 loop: CASSLEGGTQYF. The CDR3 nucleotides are TGTGCCAGCAGCTTAGAGGGGGGAACCCAGTACTTC.

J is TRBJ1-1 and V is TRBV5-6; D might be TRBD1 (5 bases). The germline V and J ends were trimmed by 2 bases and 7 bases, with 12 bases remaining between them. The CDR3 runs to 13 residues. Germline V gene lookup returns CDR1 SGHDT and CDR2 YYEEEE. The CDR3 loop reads CASSLILGDEAFF. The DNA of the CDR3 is TGTGCCAGCAGCTTAATCTTAGGGGATGAAGCTTTCTTT.

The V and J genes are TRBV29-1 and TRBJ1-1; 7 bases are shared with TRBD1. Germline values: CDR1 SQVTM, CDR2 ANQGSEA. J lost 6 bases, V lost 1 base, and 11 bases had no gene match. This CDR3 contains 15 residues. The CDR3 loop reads CSVEGLLEGGSEAFF. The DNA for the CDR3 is TGCAGCGTTGAAGGTCTGTTGGAAGGGGGCTCTGAAGCTTTCTTT. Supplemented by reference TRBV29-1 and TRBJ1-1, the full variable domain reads SAVISQKPSRDICQRGTSLTIQCQVDSQVTMMFWYRQQPGQSLTLIATANQGSEATYESGFVIDKFPISRPNLTFSTLTVSNMSPEDSSIYLCSVEGLLEGGSEAFFGQGTRLTVV.

The CDR3 DNA reads TGTGCCAGCAGCGGGGAGGGACAGGGCGGCTATGGCTACACCTTC. Amino acids: CASSGEGQGGYGYTF. The chain combines TRBV7-2 with TRBJ1-2; 9 bases line up with TRBD1. CDR3 length: 15 residues. Germline CDR1 is SGHTA and CDR2 is FQGNSA. Trimming removed 5 bases from V and 4 bases from J; junction bases left unmatched: 8.

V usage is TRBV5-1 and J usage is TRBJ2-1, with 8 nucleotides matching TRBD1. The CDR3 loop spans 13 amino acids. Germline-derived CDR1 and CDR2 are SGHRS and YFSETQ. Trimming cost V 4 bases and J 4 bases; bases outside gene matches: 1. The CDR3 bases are TGCGCCAGCAGCGGGGACAGGTACAATGAGCAGTTCTTC. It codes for CASSGDRYNEQFF.

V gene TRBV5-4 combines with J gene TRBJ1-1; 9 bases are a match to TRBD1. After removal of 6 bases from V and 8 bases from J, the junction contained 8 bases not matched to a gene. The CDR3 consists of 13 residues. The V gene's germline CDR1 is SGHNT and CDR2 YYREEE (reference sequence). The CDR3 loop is CASTMGQGGEAFF. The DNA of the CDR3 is TGTGCCAGCACCATGGGACAGGGAGGGGAAGCTTTCTTT.

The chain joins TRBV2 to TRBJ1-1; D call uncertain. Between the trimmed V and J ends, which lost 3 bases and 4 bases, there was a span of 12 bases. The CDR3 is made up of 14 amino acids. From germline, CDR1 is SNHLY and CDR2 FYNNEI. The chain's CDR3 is CASSESGRRTEAFF. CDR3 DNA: TGTGCCAGCAGTGAGTCTGGGCGTCGCACTGAAGCTTTCTTT. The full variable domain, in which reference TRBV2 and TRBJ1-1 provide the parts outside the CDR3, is EPEVTQTPSHQVTQMGQEVILRCVPISNHLYFYWYRQILGQKVEFLVSFYNNEISEKSEIFDDQFSVERPDGSNFTLKIRSTKLEDSAMYFCASSESGRRTEAFFGQGTRLTVV.

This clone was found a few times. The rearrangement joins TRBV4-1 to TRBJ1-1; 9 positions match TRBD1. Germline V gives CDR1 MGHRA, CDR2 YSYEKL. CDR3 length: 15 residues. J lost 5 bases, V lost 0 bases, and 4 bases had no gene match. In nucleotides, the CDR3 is TGCGCCAGCAGCCAAGAATCGACAGGGGGGACTGAAGCTTTCTTT. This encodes CASSQESTGGTEAFF.

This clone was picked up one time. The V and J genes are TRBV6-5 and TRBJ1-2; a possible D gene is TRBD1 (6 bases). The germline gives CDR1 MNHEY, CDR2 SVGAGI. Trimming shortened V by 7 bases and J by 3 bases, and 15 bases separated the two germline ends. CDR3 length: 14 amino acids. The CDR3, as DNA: TGTGCCAGCACGGACAGACCTTGGGACTATGGCTACACCTTC. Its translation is CASTDRPWDYGYTF.

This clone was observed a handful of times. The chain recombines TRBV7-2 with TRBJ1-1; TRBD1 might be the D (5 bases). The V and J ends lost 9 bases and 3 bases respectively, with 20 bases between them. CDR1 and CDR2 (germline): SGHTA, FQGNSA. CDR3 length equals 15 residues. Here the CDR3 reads CARPLGGTLYTEAFF. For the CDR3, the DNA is TGTGCCAGGCCACTGGGGGGGACTTTGTACACTGAAGCTTTCTTT.

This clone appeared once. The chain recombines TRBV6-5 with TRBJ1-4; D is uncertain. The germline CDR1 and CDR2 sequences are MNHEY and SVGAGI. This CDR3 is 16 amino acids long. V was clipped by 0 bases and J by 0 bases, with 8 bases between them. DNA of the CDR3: TGTGCCAGCAGTTACTCCGGGGTAGCAACTAATGAAAAACTGTTTTTT. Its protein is CASSYSGVATNEKLFF.

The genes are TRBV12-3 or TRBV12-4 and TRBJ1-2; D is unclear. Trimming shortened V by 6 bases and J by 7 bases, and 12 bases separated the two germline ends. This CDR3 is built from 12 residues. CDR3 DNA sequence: TGTGCCAGCAGACAGTCAAGCAGTGGCTACACCTTC. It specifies CASRQSSSGYTF.